Presented here are 18 T cell receptor beta chains from one specimen sequenced in a study of shared clonotypes between healthy human individuals (TCRdb year 2020). Libraries were constructed by the immunoSEQ multiplex PCR assay. The immuneACCESS repertoire file appears here via TCRdb, limited to in-frame rearrangements. These files lack a portion of the clones; in checked studies, under half of the deficit traces to unresolved V genes, and the cause of the others is not known. This sample gives over 400,000 clones in total; about 78% of them show up just once. The leading ten clones occupy around 12% of the sample. Sequencing used PBMCs. The receptor source for this set is a woman between 40 and 55 years old in good health. Some clones in this sample may be carry-over from other donors' samples.

This sequence joins TRBV27 and TRBJ1-2; D is uncertain. Trimming took off 1 base at V and 2 bases at J, with 14 bases between the two ends. Germline CDR1 is MNHEY and CDR2 is SMNVEV (reference sequence). The CDR3 contains 16 residues. CDR3: CASSLFGVGVNYGYTF. The CDR3 DNA sequence: TGTGCCAGCAGTTTATTCGGGGTGGGAGTCAACTATGGCTACACCTTC.

The chain is built from TRBV7-9 and TRBJ2-3; TRBD2 matches at 7 bases. CDR3 length equals 15 residues. J was trimmed by 0 bases and V by 5 bases; bases with no gene match: 5. Germline CDR1 SEHNR, CDR2 FQNEAQ (reference sequence). The CDR3 DNA is TGTGCCAGCAGCCCCCTAGCGGATAGCACAGATACGCAGTATTTT. It is translated as CASSPLADSTDTQYF.

This rearrangement joins TRBV30 to TRBJ2-1; D call uncertain. Trimming took 5 bases from V and 2 from J, leaving 10 bases between them. Germline V gene data show CDR1 as GTSNPN and CDR2 as SVGIG (reference sequence). This CDR3 region has 13 residues. CDR3 nucleotide sequence: TGTGCCTGGGGACGCGAACCCTACAATGAGCAGTTCTTC. Amino acid sequence: CAWGREPYNEQFF.

The rearrangement joins TRBV7-8 to TRBJ1-5, with D tentatively TRBD1 (5 bases). The CDR3 loop spans 14 amino acids. The germline CDR1 and CDR2 sequences are SGHVS and FQNEAQ. The germline V and J ends were trimmed by 5 bases and 3 bases, with 11 bases remaining between them. Here the CDR3 DNA reads TGTGCCAGCAGCCTACAGGAGATCAATCAGCCCCAGCATTTT. It translates to CASSLQEINQPQHF.

A remark on this clone: Other nucleotide sequences in the sample specify the same CDR3. The rearrangement joins TRBV4-1 to TRBJ2-7; 9 nucleotides align to TRBD2. V lost 5 bases, J lost 4 bases, and 9 bases stayed unmatched. Germline lookup yields CDR1 MGHRA and CDR2 YSYEKL. This CDR3 is 15 amino acids long. In nucleotides, the CDR3 is TGCGCCAGCAGCTCCCGACTAGCGGACGCATACGAGCAGTACTTC. Translation gives CASSSRLADAYEQYF.

The chain joins TRBV2 to TRBJ2-5; D not certain. Germline V gene data show CDR1 as SNHLY and CDR2 as FYNNEI. The CDR3 extends over 12 amino acids. V was pared by 7 bases and J by 5 bases, with 11 bases between. This CDR3 is CASTALGETQYF. The DNA for the CDR3 is TGTGCCAGCACCGCTCTGGGGGAGACCCAGTACTTC.

This sequence joins TRBV7-2 and TRBJ2-5; unclear D gene. Germline V gene sequence: CDR1 SGHTA, CDR2 FQGNSA. V was cut by 0 bases and J by 2 bases, with 13 bases left in between. The CDR3 sequence is 16 residues long. CDR3 region: CASSLAWTETQETQYF. The CDR3 nucleotides are TGTGCCAGCAGCTTAGCGTGGACGGAAACGCAAGAGACCCAGTACTTC.

The V gene is TRBV2, the J gene TRBJ2-1; D remains ambiguous. This CDR3 has 14 amino acids. Germline values: CDR1 SNHLY, CDR2 FYNNEI. Trimming took 4 bases from V and 4 from J, leaving 11 bases between them. The CDR3 region has the DNA TGTGCCAGCAGTGGGGAAAGAGAATACAATGAGCAGTTCTTC. Translating gives CASSGEREYNEQFF. The full variable domain, completed using reference TRBV2 and TRBJ2-1, is EPEVTQTPSHQVTQMGQEVILRCVPISNHLYFYWYRQILGQKVEFLVSFYNNEISEKSEIFDDQFSVERPDGSNFTLKIRSTKLEDSAMYFCASSGEREYNEQFFGPGTRLTVL.

CDR3 nucleotides: TGCGCCAGCAGCTTGGACCTATATGGGACAGATACGCAGTATTTT. This gives the protein CASSLDLYGTDTQYF. This rearrangement joins TRBV5-1 to TRBJ2-3, with D hard to call. Germline CDR1 and CDR2: SGHRS and YFSETQ. This CDR3 comprises 15 residues. V shed 0 bases and J shed 3 bases, with 11 bases lying between them.

The chain combines TRBV28 with TRBJ2-7; 11 positions agree with TRBD1. V shed 5 bases, J shed 2 bases, and the junction held 2 bases outside the gene matches. CDR3 length: 14 residues. CDR1 is MDHEN and CDR2 is SYDVKM in the germline V gene. The CDR3 bases are TGTGCCAGCAGTCCGGGACAGGGGGCCTACGAGCAGTACTTC. Its protein is CASSPGQGAYEQYF.

V usage is TRBV28 and J usage is TRBJ2-7; D gene unclear. CDR1 is MDHEN, CDR2 SYDVKM, per germline. With 10 bases removed from V and 1 base from J, the gap between germline ends came to 14 bases. This CDR3 is 13 amino acids long. The CDR3 bases are TGTGCCACCCGTCTTGTAGGATCCTACGAGCAGTACTTC. The encoded protein is CATRLVGSYEQYF.

The chain links TRBV5-4 to TRBJ2-2, with 10 bases aligning to TRBD1. CDR3 length equals 16 residues. Germline-derived CDR1 and CDR2 are SGHNT and YYREEE (reference sequence). Trimming took 4 bases from V and 4 from J; bases not matched to a gene: 7. The DNA for the CDR3 is TGTGCCAGCAGCACACGACAGGGGGCGACCACCGGGGAGCTGTTTTTT. It is translated as CASSTRQGATTGELFF.

This chain connects TRBV28 to TRBJ1-2; 8 nucleotides align to TRBD1. The CDR3 length is 14 residues. Germline CDR1 reads MDHEN; CDR2 reads SYDVKM. With V trimmed by 4 bases and J by 4 bases, 5 bases remained unmatched. CDR3 sequence: CASSSQGAPYGYTF. CDR3 DNA sequence: TGTGCCAGCAGTTCCCAGGGGGCGCCCTATGGCTACACCTTC.

The chain joins TRBV6-4 to TRBJ2-2; perhaps TRBD1 as D (5 bases). The CDR3 spans 15 residues. Trimming shortened V by 7 bases and J by 3 bases, and 15 bases separated the two germline ends. Germline V gene data show CDR1 as MRHNA and CDR2 as SNTAGT. The CDR3 loop reads CASTGRQSDTGELFF. The DNA of the CDR3 is TGTGCCAGCACGGGCCGACAGTCGGACACCGGGGAGCTGTTTTTT.

This clone was seen a few times. The chain combines TRBV7-2 with TRBJ1-5; tentative D call: TRBD1 (5 bases). V lost 5 bases and J lost 5, with 13 bases in between. This CDR3 has 14 residues. Germline V CDR1 and CDR2: SGHTA, FQGNSA. CDR3 residues: CASSEGGGDQPQHF. The CDR3 bases are TGTGCCAGCAGCGAAGGAGGAGGGGATCAGCCCCAGCATTTT.

The V and J genes are TRBV11-2 and TRBJ2-7, with 10 nucleotides matching TRBD1. Trimming at V came to 5 bases and at J to 4 bases, leaving 2 bases not matched to a gene. Germline V gene data show CDR1 as SGHAT and CDR2 as FQNNGV. The CDR3 has 13 amino acids. The CDR3 is CASSDRGQYEQYF. DNA for the CDR3: TGTGCCAGCAGCGACAGGGGGCAGTACGAGCAGTACTTC.

The rearrangement links TRBV5-6 to TRBJ1-2, with D possibly matching TRBD1 (6 bases). Germline CDR1 is SGHDT and CDR2 is YYEEEE. This CDR3 is built from 16 residues. V was clipped by 0 bases and J by 4 bases, with 16 bases between them. The CDR3 nucleotides read TGTGCCAGCAGCTTGGACCCACAGGGAAGCGGCTATGGCTACACCTTC. This gives the protein CASSLDPQGSGYGYTF.

This clone was found once. The CDR3 coding sequence is TGTGCCAGCAGTACTCCTAACTATGGCTACACCTTC. This gives the protein CASSTPNYGYTF. V is TRBV28 and J is TRBJ1-2; unclear D gene. V shed 5 bases and J shed 0 bases, with 4 bases lying between them. CDR1 and CDR2 from the germline V gene are MDHEN and SYDVKM. The CDR3 consists of 12 residues.